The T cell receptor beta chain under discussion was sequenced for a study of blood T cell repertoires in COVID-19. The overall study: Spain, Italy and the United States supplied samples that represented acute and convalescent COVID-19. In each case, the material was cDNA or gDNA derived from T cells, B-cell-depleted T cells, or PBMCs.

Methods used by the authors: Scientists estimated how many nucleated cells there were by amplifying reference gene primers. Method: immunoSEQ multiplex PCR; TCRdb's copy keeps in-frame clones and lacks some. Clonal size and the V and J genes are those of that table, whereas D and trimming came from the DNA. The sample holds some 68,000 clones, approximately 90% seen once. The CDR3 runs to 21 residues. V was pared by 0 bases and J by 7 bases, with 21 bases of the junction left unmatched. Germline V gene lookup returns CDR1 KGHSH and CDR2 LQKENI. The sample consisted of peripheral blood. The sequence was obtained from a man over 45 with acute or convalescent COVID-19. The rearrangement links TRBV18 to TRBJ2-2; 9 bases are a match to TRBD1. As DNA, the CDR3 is TGTGCCAGCTCACCACCTCCGGGGGGACAGGGCCGGAGTATGAATGGCGGGGAGCTGTTTTTT. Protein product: CASSPPPGGQGRSMNGGELFF.